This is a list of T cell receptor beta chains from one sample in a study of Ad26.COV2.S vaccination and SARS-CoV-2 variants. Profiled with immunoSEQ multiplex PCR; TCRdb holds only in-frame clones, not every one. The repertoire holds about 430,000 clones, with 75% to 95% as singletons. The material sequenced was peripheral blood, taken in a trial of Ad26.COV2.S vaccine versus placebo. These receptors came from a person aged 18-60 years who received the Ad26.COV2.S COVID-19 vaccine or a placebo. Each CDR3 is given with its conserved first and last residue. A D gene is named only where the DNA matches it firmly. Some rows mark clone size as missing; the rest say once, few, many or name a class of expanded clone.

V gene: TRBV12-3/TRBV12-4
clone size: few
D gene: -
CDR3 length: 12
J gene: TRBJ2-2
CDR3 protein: CASSRNTGELFF
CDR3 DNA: TGTGCCAGCAGTAGAAACACCGGGGAGCTGTTTTTT

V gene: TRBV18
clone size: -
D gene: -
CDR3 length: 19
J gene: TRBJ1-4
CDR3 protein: CASSPRRAPGGGTNEKLFF
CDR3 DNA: TGTGCCAGCTCACCACGAAGGGCTCCTGGAGGTGGTACTAATGAAAAACTGTTTTTT

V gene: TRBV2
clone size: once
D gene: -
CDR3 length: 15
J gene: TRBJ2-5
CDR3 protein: CASSEAGVIQETQYF
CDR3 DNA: TGTGCCAGCAGTGAAGCGGGAGTTATCCAAGAGACCCAGTACTTC

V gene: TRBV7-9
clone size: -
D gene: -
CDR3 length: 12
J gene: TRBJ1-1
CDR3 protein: CASSQQNTEAFF
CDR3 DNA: TGTGCCAGCAGCCAGCAGAACACTGAAGCTTTCTTT

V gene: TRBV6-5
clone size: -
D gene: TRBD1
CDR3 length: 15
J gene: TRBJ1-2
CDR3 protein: CASSRGTETFYGYTF
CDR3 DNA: TGTGCCAGCAGTCGCGGGACAGAGACCTTCTATGGCTACACCTTC

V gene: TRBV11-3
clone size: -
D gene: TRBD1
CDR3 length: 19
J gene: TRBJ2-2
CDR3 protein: CASSLDLALGTGGTGELFF
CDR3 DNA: TGTGCCAGCAGCTTAGATTTGGCCCTGGGGACAGGAGGAACCGGGGAGCTGTTTTTT

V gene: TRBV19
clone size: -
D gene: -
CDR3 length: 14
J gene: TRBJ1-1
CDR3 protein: CASNHRVMNTEAFF
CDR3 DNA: TGTGCCAGTAACCACAGGGTGATGAACACTGAAGCTTTCTTT

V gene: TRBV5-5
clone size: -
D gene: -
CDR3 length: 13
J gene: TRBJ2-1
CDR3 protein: CASSLGFYNEQFF
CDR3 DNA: TGTGCCAGCAGCCTCGGCTTTTACAATGAGCAGTTCTTC

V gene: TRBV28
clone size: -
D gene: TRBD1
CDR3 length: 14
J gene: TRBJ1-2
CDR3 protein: CASTPGTGPYGYTF
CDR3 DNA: TGTGCCAGCACACCTGGGACAGGGCCTTATGGCTACACCTTC

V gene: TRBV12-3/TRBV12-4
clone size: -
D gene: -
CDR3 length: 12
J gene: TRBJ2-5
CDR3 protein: CASSFPQETQYF
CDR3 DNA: TGTGCCAGCAGCTTTCCCCAAGAGACCCAGTACTTC

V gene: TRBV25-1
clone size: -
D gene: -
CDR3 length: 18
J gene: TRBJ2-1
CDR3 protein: CASNPGQGSVSRFNEQFF
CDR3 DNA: TGTGCCAGCAATCCTGGGCAGGGGTCCGTCTCGCGGTTCAATGAGCAGTTCTTC

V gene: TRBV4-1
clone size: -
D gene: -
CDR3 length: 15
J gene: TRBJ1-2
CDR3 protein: CASSQDRGTDYGYTF
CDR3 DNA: TGCGCCAGCAGCCAAGATCGTGGGACCGACTATGGCTACACCTTC

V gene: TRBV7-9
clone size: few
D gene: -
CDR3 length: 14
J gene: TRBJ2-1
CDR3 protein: CASSLETGHNEQFF
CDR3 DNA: TGTGCCAGCAGCTTAGAGACGGGGCACAATGAGCAGTTCTTC

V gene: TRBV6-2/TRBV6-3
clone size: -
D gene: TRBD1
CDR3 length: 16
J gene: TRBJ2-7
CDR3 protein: CASSYSGTGGIYEQYF
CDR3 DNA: TGTGCCAGCAGTTACTCCGGGACAGGGGGCATCTACGAGCAGTACTTC

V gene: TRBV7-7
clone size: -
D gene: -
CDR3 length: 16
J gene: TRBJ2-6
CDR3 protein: CASSWGTVSGANVLTF
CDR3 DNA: TGTGCCAGCAGCTGGGGGACGGTCTCTGGGGCCAACGTCCTGACTTTC

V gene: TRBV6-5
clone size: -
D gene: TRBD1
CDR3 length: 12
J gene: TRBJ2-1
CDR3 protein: CASSHDRVEQFF
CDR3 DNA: TGTGCCAGCAGTCACGACAGGGTTGAGCAGTTCTTC